Listed below are T cell receptor beta chains from one sample, sequenced in a study of CD4+ T cells in melanoma. Produced via immunoSEQ multiplex PCR; TCRdb's table is partial and in-frame only. The sample has some 50,000 clones, nearly 90% seen once. Sequenced input: peripheral blood. The receptors shown here come from a human donor with melanoma. Each CDR3 is given with its conserved first and last residue. Each record gives: CDR3 DNA, CDR3 protein, CDR3 length, clone size, J gene, V gene, D gene. D genes are given only for firm matches. Not all rows give a size; the values are once, few, many and, for expanded clones, a class.

TGTGCCAGCAGCTTGGGGATTTGGGGAAATCAGCCCCAGCATTTT	CASSLGIWGNQPQHF	15	-	TRBJ1-5	TRBV5-5	-
TGTGCCAGCAGCTTAAAAGGCCGGGGGGGAGAAAAACTGTTTTTT	CASSLKGRGGEKLFF	15	-	TRBJ1-4	TRBV7-9	-
TGCGCCAGCAGCCAAGAGGGGACTAGCGGGATTACAGATACGCAGTATTTT	CASSQEGTSGITDTQYF	17	-	TRBJ2-3	TRBV4-3	TRBD2
TGTGCCAGCAGCGTAGGTTATCCTCAGCATTACACCTTC	CASSVGYPQHYTF	13	-	TRBJ1-2	TRBV9	-
TGTGCCAGCAGCTTAGTAGGTTCCGGGATTCAAGAGACCCAGTACTTC	CASSLVGSGIQETQYF	16	-	TRBJ2-5	TRBV13	-
TGTGCCTGGAGTGTATCCCGGGGGGAAAAACTGTTTTTT	CAWSVSRGEKLFF	13	few	TRBJ1-4	TRBV30	-
TGTGCCAGCAGTGAATTGGCGGGGGGCCGATATGAGCAGTTCTTC	CASSELAGGRYEQFF	15	-	TRBJ2-1	TRBV2	TRBD2
TGCAGCATAAAGGAACAGGTTAGTGAGCAGTTCTTC	CSIKEQVSEQFF	12	-	TRBJ2-1	TRBV29-1	-
TGCAGCGTGGTGACAGAATCCTATGGCTACACCTTC	CSVVTESYGYTF	12	-	TRBJ1-2	TRBV29-1	-
TGTGCCAGCAGCTTCGGGGAGAACACTGAAGCTTTCTTT	CASSFGENTEAFF	13	-	TRBJ1-1	TRBV7-3	-
TGTGCCAGCAGCTTACTCCAGGGCCCCCTCCACTTT	CASSLLQGPLHF	12	few	TRBJ1-6	TRBV7-9	-
TGTGCCAGCAGCTTAGATTCTAGTACCACAGATACGCAGTATTTT	CASSLDSSTTDTQYF	15	-	TRBJ2-3	TRBV11-3	-
TGTGCCAGCAGTTATCAGGGGTTTGGCCGCACAGATACGCAGTATTTT	CASSYQGFGRTDTQYF	16	-	TRBJ2-3	TRBV27	-
TGCGCCAGCAGCTTGGTCGGGAACTACGAGCAGTACTTC	CASSLVGNYEQYF	13	-	TRBJ2-7	TRBV5-1	-
TGTGCCAGCAGCCAAGGCCGGGACAGGGGGCTTAAGGCTTTCTTT	CASSQGRDRGLKAFF	15	-	TRBJ1-1	TRBV16	TRBD1
TGTGCCAGCAGCTTGCGTACTAGCGGGGGAAACACCGGGGAGCTGTTTTTT	CASSLRTSGGNTGELFF	17	-	TRBJ2-2	TRBV5-5	TRBD2
TGTGCCAGCAGTTTTCAGCGGGGGGAGGTGGGGGAGCTGTTTTTT	CASSFQRGEVGELFF	15	-	TRBJ2-2	TRBV28	TRBD2
TGTGCCAGCAGCGTAGATGCGGGGGGGCTGGTTGGCACAGATACGCAGTATTTT	CASSVDAGGLVGTDTQYF	18	-	TRBJ2-3	TRBV9	TRBD2
TGTGCCAGCAGTGAGCGGGGGCTCACAGATACGCAGTATTTT	CASSERGLTDTQYF	14	-	TRBJ2-3	TRBV6-1	-
TGTGCCAGCAGCCGGGGGGTTAACACCGGGGAGCTGTTTTTT	CASSRGVNTGELFF	14	-	TRBJ2-2	TRBV27	TRBD2
TGTGCCAGCAGCTTAGCCTCCGGCTATGGCTACACCTTC	CASSLASGYGYTF	13	-	TRBJ1-2	TRBV7-6	-
TGTGCCAGCAGTCAAAATCAGCCCCAGCATTTT	CASSQNQPQHF	11	-	TRBJ1-5	TRBV28	-
TGCAGCGTGGACTCCCGGGACGGGAGCTCCTACAATGAGCAGTTCTTC	CSVDSRDGSSYNEQFF	16	-	TRBJ2-1	TRBV29-1	-
TGTGCCAGTAAGTGGGGAACGGGAAACACTGAAGCTTTCTTT	CASKWGTGNTEAFF	14	-	TRBJ1-1	TRBV6-1	-
TGCGCCAGCAGCTTGGGAGGGACTAACCAAGAGACCCAGTACTTC	CASSLGGTNQETQYF	15	-	TRBJ2-5	TRBV5-1	TRBD2
TGTGCCAGCAGCTTCGCACATAACTATGGCTACACCTTC	CASSFAHNYGYTF	13	few	TRBJ1-2	TRBV5-4	-
TGTGCCAGTGGGGGTGAAAAACTGTTTTTT	CASGGEKLFF	10	-	TRBJ1-4	TRBV19	-
TGCGCCAGCAGTGAGTCACTAGAGGGGACAACGGCTGGCTACACCTTC	CASSESLEGTTAGYTF	16	-	TRBJ1-2	TRBV10-2	-
TGCAGCGCCGAAGGACAGGGGGCAACATTGAACACTGAAGCTTTCTTT	CSAEGQGATLNTEAFF	16	-	TRBJ1-1	TRBV29-1	TRBD1
TGTGCCAGCAGCGAACCGGGCCCCGGGGGTGAAAAACTGTTTTTT	CASSEPGPGGEKLFF	15	-	TRBJ1-4	TRBV7-9	-
TGTGCCACCGCGACAGGGGATCTGCACAATGAGCAGTTCTTC	CATATGDLHNEQFF	14	-	TRBJ2-1	TRBV6-6	TRBD1
TGTGCCAGCAGTTTTAGGGGTTACAATGAGCAGTTCTTC	CASSFRGYNEQFF	13	-	TRBJ2-1	TRBV11-1	-
TGTGCCAGCAGCTTATCCTTTGGGGGGGGTACGCAGTATTTT	CASSLSFGGGTQYF	14	-	TRBJ2-3	TRBV7-3	TRBD2
TGTGCCAGCAGCTCGAACAGGGCAATCACGGGTGGCTACACCTTC	CASSSNRAITGGYTF	15	-	TRBJ1-2	TRBV5-4	-
TGTGCCAGCAGCTTGGGCTCCAGTTTTAACTATGGCTACACCTTC	CASSLGSSFNYGYTF	15	-	TRBJ1-2	TRBV5-5	-
TGTGCCAGTAGTATAACAGGGGGCCTCCTGGGCGGGGAGCTGTTTTTT	CASSITGGLLGGELFF	16	-	TRBJ2-2	TRBV19	TRBD1
TGCGCCAGCAGCACCTCAGGGGACTATGGCTACACCTTC	CASSTSGDYGYTF	13	-	TRBJ1-2	TRBV5-1	-
TGTGCCAGCAGCTTAAATCCGGGACTAAGTACAAATGAGCAGTTCTTC	CASSLNPGLSTNEQFF	16	-	TRBJ2-1	TRBV7-3	TRBD2
TGTGCCAGCAGTCTCCGGGACGCTCAAGAGACCCAGTACTTC	CASSLRDAQETQYF	14	-	TRBJ2-5	TRBV28	-
TGCAGCGTTAGAGGACAGGGGGAGTACGAGCAGTACTTC	CSVRGQGEYEQYF	13	-	TRBJ2-7	TRBV29-1	TRBD1
TGCGCCAGCAGCTTCAGCCAACTTAAAGAGACCCAGTACTTC	CASSFSQLKETQYF	14	few	TRBJ2-5	TRBV5-1	-
TGCGCCAGCAGCCCCCAAGGGGGGAACTATGGCTACACCTTC	CASSPQGGNYGYTF	14	-	TRBJ1-2	TRBV5-1	-
TGTGCCAGCAGCTTAACTCACGGCCAGTACAATGAGCAGTTCTTC	CASSLTHGQYNEQFF	15	few	TRBJ2-1	TRBV7-8	-
TGTGCCAGTAGTCAGACTCTTCGGGGCGAGCAGTACTTC	CASSQTLRGEQYF	13	-	TRBJ2-7	TRBV19	-
TGCGCCAGCAGTGAGTCGAGACTAGCTTCCTACGAGCAGTACTTC	CASSESRLASYEQYF	15	few	TRBJ2-7	TRBV10-2	TRBD2
TGTGCCAGCAGGGCCCTAGCGGGGGGCCAAGAGACCCAGTACTTC	CASRALAGGQETQYF	15	-	TRBJ2-5	TRBV7-9	TRBD2
TGCGCCAGCAGCCAAGCGGTTCGAGCGGGGGGGATGGAGACCCAGTACTTC	CASSQAVRAGGMETQYF	17	-	TRBJ2-5	TRBV4-1	TRBD2
TGTGCCAGCAGCTTATCAGGGTTCGGGGAGCTGTTTTTT	CASSLSGFGELFF	13	-	TRBJ2-2	TRBV7-9	-
TGCGCCAGCAGCACCACGGGACAGGGGCGCTATGGCTACACCTTC	CASSTTGQGRYGYTF	15	-	TRBJ1-2	TRBV5-1	TRBD1
TGTGCCAGCAGCCCGGGACAGGGAAACACTGAAGCTTTCTTT	CASSPGQGNTEAFF	14	-	TRBJ1-1	TRBV7-3	TRBD1
TGTGCCAGCAAACGACTAGCGGGGGGGCATGTCACCGGGGAGCTGTTTTTT	CASKRLAGGHVTGELFF	17	-	TRBJ2-2	TRBV2	TRBD2
TGCGCCAGCAGCCAAGAGGGGAGGACAGGGTACGGAAACACCATATATTTT	CASSQEGRTGYGNTIYF	17	-	TRBJ1-3	TRBV4-1	TRBD1
TGTGCCAGCAGTCCCGGAGGTGAAGCTTTCTTT	CASSPGGEAFF	11	-	TRBJ1-1	TRBV6-5	-
TGTGCCAGCAGCAAAGGGGGCCCGAGGGGTGGAGGTCAGCCCCAGCATTTT	CASSKGGPRGGGQPQHF	17	-	TRBJ1-5	TRBV21-1	-
TGTGCCAGCAGCTTAGGAGGACAGGGGGCGAGTTATGGCTACACCTTC	CASSLGGQGASYGYTF	16	-	TRBJ1-2	TRBV7-9	TRBD1
TGTGCCAGCAGCCGGACCGCGAACACTGAAGCTTTCTTT	CASSRTANTEAFF	13	-	TRBJ1-1	TRBV5-5	-